This entry lists 17 T cell receptor beta chains sequenced from one sample in a study of T cells in Graves' hyperthyroidism and ophthalmopathy. RNA transcripts served as the template for amplifying TCR beta CDR3 regions. The TCR CDR3 first-round RT-PCR relied on the HTBI primer set. TCRdb independently ran MiXCR on the multiplex PCR reads; one entry per CDR3 protein. The sample holds fewer than 450,000 distinct CDR3 sequences; roughly 17% are singletons and the top ten take 34%. Input material: blood. These receptors were collected from a woman aged 25 to 39 with Graves' hyperthyroidism that later progressed to Graves' ophthalmopathy.

This clonotype was picked up many times. The rearrangement uses TRBV2 and TRBJ2-5; 9 positions agree with TRBD2. Germline CDR1 SNHLY, CDR2 FYNNEI. V shed 4 bases, J shed 3 bases, and the junction held 3 bases outside the gene matches. This CDR3 contains 14 residues. The CDR3 nucleotides are TGTGCCAGCAGTGTAGGCGGGGGGGAAGAGACCCAGTACTTC. The encoded protein is CASSVGGGEETQYF.

As concerns this clonotype: A much larger clone sits a single nucleotide away, making a read error possible. CDR3 region: CASSPRDTQETQCF. The CDR3 DNA reads as TGTGCCAGCAGTCCGAGAGACACCCAAGAGACCCAGTGCTTC. The rearrangement links TRBV6-5 to TRBJ2-5; no firm D call. Germline V gives CDR1 MNHEY, CDR2 SVGAGI. The CDR3 sequence is 14 residues long.

At least ten counts were recorded for this clonotype. Compared with germline, one end of the junction differs, possibly owing to a read error. The rearrangement joins TRBV12-3 or TRBV12-4 to TRBJ2-5, with D unresolved. The CDR3 totals 18 residues. The CDR3 region has the DNA TGTGCCAGCAGTTTACGAGACTTCAAAAATCCCCCACAAGAGACCCAGTGCTTC. The encoded protein is CASSLRDFKNPPQETQCF.

The rearrangement uses TRBV28 and TRBJ1-5; no firm D call. The V end was cut by 8 bases, the J end by 0 bases, with 14 bases between. The CDR3 contains 15 residues. Germline V gene sequence: CDR1 MDHEN, CDR2 SYDVKM. In nucleotides, the CDR3 is TGTGCCAGCTCTATCGACCCTTATAGCAATCAGCCCCAGCATTTT. Its protein is CASSIDPYSNQPQHF.

The table lists this clonotype with many counts. This chain connects TRBV20-1 to TRBJ2-5, with D possibly being TRBD2 (5 bases). This CDR3 has 13 amino acids. The V and J ends lost 0 bases and 3 bases respectively, with 8 bases between them. The germline V gene encodes CDR1 DFQATT and CDR2 SNEGSKA (reference sequence). CDR3 DNA sequence: TGCAGTGCTAGAGACGGGAAGAAAGAGACCCAGTACTTC. Its protein is CSARDGKKETQYF.

This clonotype was detected many times. The chain links TRBV20-1 to TRBJ1-1, with D uncertain. Germline-derived CDR1 and CDR2 are DFQATT and SNEGSKA (reference sequence). Trimming stripped 0 bases from V and 8 bases from J, with 10 bases between. The CDR3 has 12 amino acids. For the CDR3, the DNA is TGCAGTGCTAGAGATTCAGCCGTCGAAGCTTTCTTT. Protein sequence: CSARDSAVEAFF.

This clonotype was found a few times. The chain carries TRBV20-1 and TRBJ2-1; 7 bases match TRBD1. The CDR3 covers 15 residues. Germline V gene data show CDR1 as DFQATT and CDR2 as SNEGSKA (reference sequence). Germline trimming cut 0 bases from V and 0 bases from J; bases unmatched to any gene: 2. The DNA of the CDR3 is TGCAGTGCTAGAGATGACAGGGCCTCCTACAATGAGCAGTTCTTC. It is translated as CSARDDRASYNEQFF.

The V gene is TRBV5-1, the J gene TRBJ2-1, with 8 nucleotides matching TRBD2. Germline lookup yields CDR1 SGHRS and CDR2 YFSETQ. The CDR3 loop spans 15 amino acids. J lost 6 bases, V lost 2 bases, and 7 bases had no gene match. The CDR3 sequence: CASSFPSGRLNEQFF. The CDR3 coding sequence is TGCGCCAGCAGCTTCCCTAGCGGGCGACTCAATGAGCAGTTCTTC.

This clonotype appeared many times. The chain carries TRBV6-1 and TRBJ2-6, with D possibly matching TRBD1 (6 bases). Trimming cost V 8 bases and J 3 bases, with 11 bases left between them. Germline CDR1 is MNHNS and CDR2 is SASEGT. The CDR3 runs 14 residues. CDR3 nucleotide sequence: TGTGCCAGCTCAAACAGGGTTGGGGCCAACGTCCTGACTTTC. This translates into CASSNRVGANVLTF.

The gene calls are TRBV2 and TRBJ2-4; possible D gene TRBD1, 5 bases. V was shortened by 8 bases and J by 1 base, with 12 bases between the two germline ends. Germline CDR1 reads SNHLY; CDR2 reads FYNNEI. The CDR3 runs to 14 residues. The CDR3 nucleotides read TGTGCCAGCGGGAAGAGACAGGCCAAAAACATTCAGTACTTC. Its protein is CASGKRQAKNIQYF.

This clonotype showed up just a few times. V usage is TRBV25-1 and J usage is TRBJ2-3, with 10 nucleotides matching TRBD1. V trimming: 4 bases; J trimming: 4 bases; junction bases outside the gene matches: 8. The CDR3 length is 16 residues. Per germline, CDR1 MGHDK and CDR2 SYGVNS. This chain's CDR3 is CASSAKTGGTADTQYF. Written as DNA, the CDR3 is TGTGCCAGCAGTGCCAAGACAGGGGGCACCGCAGATACGCAGTATTTT.

This clonotype showed up many times. This chain uses TRBV5-1 with TRBJ2-7; 9 positions match TRBD1. This CDR3 is built from 15 residues. In germline, CDR1 is SGHRS, CDR2 YFSETQ. The trim removed 4 bases at V and 2 bases at J, leaving 7 bases unmatched. The CDR3 reads CASSVTGGQAYEQYF. In DNA, the CDR3 is TGCGCCAGCAGCGTGACAGGGGGGCAAGCCTACGAGCAGTACTTC.

This clonotype was seen repeatedly, ten times or more. In DNA form, the CDR3 reads TGTGCCAGCAGCTTAGGGAGCGAGACCCAGTACTTC. Its translation is CASSLGSETQYF. The gene calls are TRBV11-2 and TRBJ2-5, with D unresolved. The CDR3 totals 12 residues. Looked up from germline, CDR1 is SGHAT and CDR2 is FQNNGV. Deletions cut 1 base from V and 5 bases from J, with 5 bases between.

This clonotype appeared many times. This rearrangement joins TRBV5-6 to TRBJ2-3; TRBD1 matches at 8 bases. Germline trimming cut 4 bases from V and 8 bases from J; bases unmatched to any gene: 12. The CDR3 spans 15 residues. Per the germline V gene, CDR1 is SGHDT and CDR2 is YYEEEE. In DNA, the CDR3 is TGTGCCAGCAGCACCCAGGACAGGGCCACCGGTACGCAGTATTTT. It yields the protein CASSTQDRATGTQYF.

About this clonotype: Given a much more abundant clone one base away, this may be a read error. V gene TRBV18 combines with J gene TRBJ1-2; D remains ambiguous. There are 14 residues in the CDR3. V was shortened by 5 bases and J by 2 bases, with 12 bases between the two germline ends. CDR1 KGHSH and CDR2 LQKENI come from the germline V gene. This chain's CDR3 is CASSSITVNYGYTF. The CDR3 bases are TGTGCCAGCTCATCTATAACAGTGAACTATGGCTACACCTTC.

Many counts were recorded for this clonotype. The gene calls are TRBV7-9 and TRBJ2-1, with D hard to call. Germline V gene data show CDR1 as SEHNR and CDR2 as FQNEAQ (reference sequence). This CDR3 comprises 13 residues. V lost 1 base, J lost 8 bases, and 9 bases lay in between. The CDR3 loop is CASSLVSGDEQFF. CDR3 in DNA: TGTGCCAGCAGCTTAGTTTCCGGCGATGAGCAGTTCTTC.

This clonotype was detected ten times or more. This rearrangement joins TRBV9 to TRBJ1-4; possibly TRBD1 for D (5 bases). CDR1 and CDR2 from the germline V gene are SGDLS and YYNGEE. Trimming removed 3 bases at V and 4 bases at J, with 7 bases between. The CDR3 is made up of 13 amino acids. In DNA form, the CDR3 reads TGTGCCAGCAGCGGGGGCCATAATGAAAAACTGTTTTTT. Its protein product is CASSGGHNEKLFF.